These 3 T cell receptor beta chains were sequenced from one sample in a study of cytomegalovirus exposure and HLA in healthy donors. The primer mix had 60 Vbeta and 13 Jbeta primers. Using immunoSEQ multiplex PCR, the repertoire was profiled, and TCRdb retains in-frame clones only, with some absent. This sample has around 120,000 clones; 75% to 85% occur once, and the top ten carry roughly 12%. Sequencing was carried out using PBMCs. The source is a male donor in good health and CMV-seropositive.

The V call is TRBV27, the J call TRBJ1-2; D uncertain. Germline CDR1 MNHEY, CDR2 SMNVEV (reference sequence). Trimming stripped 4 bases from V and 8 bases from J, with 14 bases between. CDR3 length equals 13 residues. The CDR3 DNA follows: TGTGCCAGCAGTTCGACAACTCTGAGAGGCTACACCTTC. Translated: CASSSTTLRGYTF.

This clone was detected only a few times. The rearrangement joins TRBV7-2 to TRBJ1-1; D gene unclear. V gave up 3 bases and J gave up 5 bases, with 10 bases separating them. This CDR3 is 13 amino acids long. CDR1 is SGHTA, CDR2 FQGNSA, per germline. The CDR3 DNA follows: TGTGCCAGCAGCTTCGCCACTGGTACTGAAGCTTTCTTT. It yields the protein CASSFATGTEAFF.

This clone was detected a few times. J is TRBJ2-1 and V is TRBV7-6; 11 positions match TRBD2. Germline CDR1 is SGHVS and CDR2 is FNYEAQ. The CDR3 contains 16 residues. V gave up 5 bases and J gave up 3 bases; unmatched junction bases: 6. In nucleotides, the CDR3 is TGTGCCAGCAGCCTCCTAGCGGGAGGCTTCTACAATGAGCAGTTCTTC. It is translated as CASSLLAGGFYNEQFF.